Sequencing of this T cell receptor (beta chain) was carried out in a study of shared clonotypes between healthy human individuals. Study-level background: Per donor, CD8 memory used one plate, CD8 naive used two, CD4 memory used three and CD4 naive used three. Whole-study findings and limits: Compared with memory subsets, naive subsets generally had larger estimated richness.

Terminally differentiated effector memory CD45RA+ cells were excluded by CCR7 positive selection of CD45RO-negative cells. Using 200 ng DNA, roughly 33,000 T cell genomes, the sorted-subset replicate PCRs were run. Some clones are missing from TCRdb's copy, which holds only in-frame ones; the method was immunoSEQ multiplex PCR. The sample yields hundreds of thousands of clones, about 98% seen once. Of note for this clone: What it binds is unknown.

V shed 6 bases and J 4 bases; nucleotides not matched to a gene: 6. Germline CDR1 reads MDHEN; CDR2 reads SYDVKM. This CDR3 has 15 residues. This chain joins TRBV28 and TRBJ2-3; TRBD2 matches 11 bases. The sequenced material came from naive CD8+ T cells sorted from blood. The TCR originated in a man aged 25 to 40 in good health. DNA for the CDR3: TGTGCCAGCAGAAGTACTAGCGGGAGCGCAGATACGCAGTATTTT. Amino acid sequence: CASRSTSGSADTQYF.